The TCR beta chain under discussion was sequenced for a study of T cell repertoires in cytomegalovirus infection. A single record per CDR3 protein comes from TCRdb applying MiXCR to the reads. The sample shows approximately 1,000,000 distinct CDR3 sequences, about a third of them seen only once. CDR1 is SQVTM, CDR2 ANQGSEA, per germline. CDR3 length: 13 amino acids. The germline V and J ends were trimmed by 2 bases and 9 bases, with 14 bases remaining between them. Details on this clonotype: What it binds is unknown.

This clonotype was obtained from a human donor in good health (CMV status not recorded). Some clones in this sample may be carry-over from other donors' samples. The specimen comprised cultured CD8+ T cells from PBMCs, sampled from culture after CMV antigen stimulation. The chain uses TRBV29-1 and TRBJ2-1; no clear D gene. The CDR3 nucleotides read TGCAGCGTTGAAACGGATTACCCCACTGAGCAGTTCTTC. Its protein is CSVETDYPTEQFF.